The 21 T cell receptor beta chains below come from one sample, sequenced in a study of T cells after yellow fever vaccination. TCRdb re-called the 5' RACE reads through MiXCR, storing one row per CDR3 protein. This table holds about 360,000 distinct CDR3 sequences, around 6.5% found once. The sample was PBMCs, taken 5 days after the yellow fever booster vaccination. All receptors come from a young man who received the YFV17D yellow fever vaccine.

This chain links TRBV9 with TRBJ2-3, with 8 bases aligning to TRBD1. The CDR3 runs 16 residues. Germline CDR1 SGDLS, CDR2 YYNGEE. With V trimmed by 4 bases and J by 4 bases, 11 bases remained unmatched. CDR3 protein: CASSIGRTGRADTQYF. For the CDR3, the DNA is TGTGCCAGCAGCATCGGGCGGACAGGGCGGGCAGATACGCAGTATTTT.

This chain joins TRBV11-1 and TRBJ2-7; TRBD2 agrees at 9 bases. CDR3 length: 15 amino acids. Germline V gives CDR1 SGHAT, CDR2 FQDESV (reference sequence). Trimming cost V 5 bases and J 1 base; bases outside gene matches: 6. This CDR3 is CASSVSGRFSYEQYF. CDR3 nucleotides: TGTGCCAGCAGCGTCAGCGGGAGGTTTTCCTACGAGCAGTACTTC.

CDR3: CAWRLANYEQYF. The CDR3 coding sequence is TGTGCCTGGCGGCTAGCGAACTACGAGCAGTACTTC. The chain employs TRBV30 and TRBJ2-7; TRBD2 might be the D (6 bases). V was trimmed by 5 bases and J by 3 bases, leaving 11 bases between them. Germline V gene data show CDR1 as GTSNPN and CDR2 as SVGIG (reference sequence). This CDR3 has 12 residues.

This clonotype has just one count. This chain joins TRBV5-6 and TRBJ1-2; D is unclear. CDR1 is SGHDT, CDR2 YYEEEE, per germline. V was trimmed by 9 bases and J by 5 bases, leaving 17 bases between them. This CDR3 is 13 amino acids long. The CDR3 region is CAMGPGRLYGYTF. The CDR3 DNA reads TGTGCCATGGGCCCCGGTCGGCTGTATGGCTACACCTTC.

In this sample, this clonotype turned up many times. The rearrangement uses TRBV20-1 and TRBJ2-3, with D possibly being TRBD2 (5 bases). V lost 6 bases and J 2 bases, leaving 15 bases between the germline ends. There are 14 residues in the CDR3. Germline V gene sequence: CDR1 DFQATT, CDR2 SNEGSKA (reference sequence). The chain's CDR3 is CSARPRTSTDTQYF. The CDR3 coding sequence is TGCAGTGCAAGACCCCGGACTTCCACAGATACGCAGTATTTT.

V is TRBV27 and J is TRBJ2-7, with D possibly TRBD2 on 5 matching bases. CDR3 length equals 15 residues. Germline CDR1 MNHEY, CDR2 SMNVEV (reference sequence). Deletions cut 6 bases from V and 2 bases from J, with 17 bases between. CDR3 coding DNA: TGTGCCAGCAGCTCAACCGGGCGGGTAACCTACGAGCAGTACTTC. Its protein is CASSSTGRVTYEQYF.

The chain carries TRBV15 and TRBJ2-5; 8 positions agree with TRBD2. CDR3 size: 16 residues. Germline V gene lookup returns CDR1 LNHNV and CDR2 YYDKDF (reference sequence). V was pared by 0 bases and J by 6 bases, with 9 bases of the junction left unmatched. CDR3 amino acids: CATSRDRSAGGKTQYF. Here the CDR3 DNA reads TGTGCCACCAGCAGAGATAGATCTGCGGGGGGTAAGACCCAGTACTTC.

The V gene is TRBV7-2, the J gene TRBJ2-7; a possible D gene is TRBD2 (6 bases). The ends were cut back, 4 bases at V and 4 bases at J, with 17 bases in the middle. CDR1 SGHTA and CDR2 FQGNSA come from the germline V gene. The CDR3 sequence is 15 residues long. CDR3 nucleotides: TGTGCCAGCAGCTGGCCGGGACTCATACCTTACGAGCAGTACTTC. The encoded protein is CASSWPGLIPYEQYF.

The chain couples TRBV6-5 to TRBJ2-7; D uncertain. Between the trimmed V and J ends, which lost 0 bases and 2 bases, there was a span of 11 bases. This CDR3 has 15 amino acids. Germline V CDR1 and CDR2: MNHEY, SVGAGI. The CDR3 sequence is CASSYSHGPPYEQYF. For the CDR3, the DNA is TGTGCCAGCAGTTACTCGCACGGGCCCCCCTACGAGCAGTACTTC.

With respect to this clonotype: A clone one base away is much larger, so this may be a read error. The chain joins TRBV5-1 to TRBJ2-2; D gene uncertain. Trimming removed 10 bases from V and 3 bases from J, with 19 bases in between. In germline, CDR1 is SGHRS, CDR2 YFSETQ. This CDR3 has 15 residues. DNA of the CDR3: TGCGCCCGCGGACCCGGGTCCCGGGACACCGGGGAGCTGTTTTTT. Translating it yields CARGPGSRDTGELFF.

The chain carries TRBV6-5 and TRBJ1-1, with no clear D. This CDR3 region has 15 residues. The ends were cut back, 10 bases at V and 2 bases at J, with 20 bases in the middle. Germline V gives CDR1 MNHEY, CDR2 SVGAGI. The CDR3 loop is CATLSSLSLNTEAFF. The CDR3 DNA reads as TGTGCCACATTATCCTCTTTATCCTTAAACACTGAAGCTTTCTTT.

The chain has TRBV19 and TRBJ1-5, with a possible D match to TRBD1 (5 bases). V lost 3 bases and J 5 bases, leaving 14 bases between the germline ends. The V gene's germline CDR1 is LNHDA and CDR2 SQIVND (reference sequence). The CDR3 contains 15 residues. The chain's CDR3 is CASSISSLGHQPQHF. CDR3 sequence (DNA): TGTGCCAGTAGTATCTCGTCCTTGGGACATCAGCCCCAGCATTTT. The whole variable domain, remainder taken from reference TRBV19 and TRBJ1-5, is DGGITQSPKYLFRKEGQNVTLSCEQNLNHDAMYWYRQDPGQGLRLIYYSQIVNDFQKGDIAEGYSVSREKKESFPLTVTSAQKNPTAFYLCASSISSLGHQPQHFGDGTRLSIL.

This clonotype was detected only a few times. The V and J genes are TRBV20-1 and TRBJ1-6; D is perhaps TRBD1 (6 bases). V gave up 5 bases and J gave up 10 bases, with 15 bases separating them. Germline V gene data show CDR1 as DFQATT and CDR2 as SNEGSKA (reference sequence). The CDR3 extends over 13 amino acids. The CDR3 nucleotides are TGCAGTGCTTTAAGAGGGGGGGGGTCACCCCTCCACTTT. Its translation is CSALRGGGSPLHF.

The V gene is TRBV6-2 or TRBV6-3, the J gene TRBJ2-5, with D uncertain. The CDR3 covers 14 residues. V shed 3 bases and J shed 2 bases, with 10 bases lying between them. Germline CDR1 MNHEY, CDR2 SVGEGT. The CDR3 region is CASSYATAQETQYF. CDR3 nucleotides: TGTGCCAGCAGTTATGCAACTGCGCAAGAGACCCAGTACTTC.

This chain links TRBV5-1 with TRBJ2-6; D unclear. CDR1 is SGHRS and CDR2 is YFSETQ in the germline V gene. The CDR3 has 16 residues. Trimming removed 4 bases at V and 0 bases at J, with 11 bases between. This CDR3 is CASSPIQSSGANVLTF. In DNA, the CDR3 is TGCGCCAGCAGCCCGATACAGAGCTCTGGGGCCAACGTCCTGACTTTC.

This clonotype was recorded at least ten times. The chain uses TRBV7-2 and TRBJ1-4; no firm D call. This CDR3 contains 12 residues. Germline V CDR1 and CDR2: SGHTA, FQGNSA. The V end was cut by 1 base, the J end by 8 bases, with 5 bases between. The CDR3 loop is CASSLEREKLFF. The CDR3 DNA follows: TGTGCCAGCAGCTTAGAGCGGGAAAAACTGTTTTTT. Using reference TRBV7-2 and TRBJ1-4 for the parts outside the CDR3, the full variable domain is GAGVSQSPSNKVTEKGKDVELRCDPISGHTALYWYRQSLGQGLEFLIYFQGNSAPDKSGLPSDRFSAERTGGSVSTLTIQRTQQEDSAVYLCASSLEREKLFFGSGTQLSVL.

This clonotype appeared a few times. This sequence joins TRBV4-3 and TRBJ1-6, with no clear D. V shed 0 bases and J shed 2 bases, with 2 bases lying between them. The germline V gene encodes CDR1 LGHNA and CDR2 YSLEER. The CDR3 covers 14 residues. The CDR3 DNA sequence: TGCGCCAGCAGCCAAGATCCCTATAATTCACCCCTCCACTTT. It codes for CASSQDPYNSPLHF.

This chain links TRBV7-9 with TRBJ2-3, with unresolved D. Trimming took 0 bases from V and 0 from J, leaving 7 bases between them. Germline CDR1 SEHNR, CDR2 FQNEAQ (reference sequence). This CDR3 contains 15 residues. This CDR3 reads CASSLAFDSTDTQYF. Written as DNA, the CDR3 is TGTGCCAGCAGCTTAGCGTTCGATAGCACAGATACGCAGTATTTT.

This clonotype has ten or more counts. The J gene is TRBJ1-6, the V gene TRBV3-1; tentatively, D is TRBD1 (5 bases). The CDR3 covers 17 residues. Germline V gives CDR1 LGHDT, CDR2 YNNKEL (reference sequence). With 4 bases removed from V and 0 bases from J, the gap between germline ends came to 13 bases. CDR3 region: CASSRTSEGSYNSPLHF. The CDR3 bases are TGTGCCAGCAGCCGGACATCAGAGGGCTCCTATAATTCACCCCTCCACTTT.

This clonotype was counted between two and nine times. This chain connects TRBV12-3 or TRBV12-4 to TRBJ1-5, with a tentative D call TRBD1 (5 bases). CDR3 length: 14 amino acids. V was cut by 6 bases and J by 0 bases, with 9 bases left in between. CDR3: CASRNRYSNQPQHF. DNA of the CDR3: TGTGCCAGCAGAAACAGGTATAGCAATCAGCCCCAGCATTTT.

CDR3 nucleotides: TGCAGCGCGGATAAAGGCGGGGGGTTGGAGCAGTACTTC. Protein product: CSADKGGGLEQYF. This chain joins TRBV29-1 and TRBJ2-7; TRBD2 agrees at 8 bases. V gave up 7 bases and J gave up 7 bases; unmatched junction bases: 12. This CDR3 contains 13 residues. CDR1 and CDR2 from the germline V gene are SQVTM and ANQGSEA.